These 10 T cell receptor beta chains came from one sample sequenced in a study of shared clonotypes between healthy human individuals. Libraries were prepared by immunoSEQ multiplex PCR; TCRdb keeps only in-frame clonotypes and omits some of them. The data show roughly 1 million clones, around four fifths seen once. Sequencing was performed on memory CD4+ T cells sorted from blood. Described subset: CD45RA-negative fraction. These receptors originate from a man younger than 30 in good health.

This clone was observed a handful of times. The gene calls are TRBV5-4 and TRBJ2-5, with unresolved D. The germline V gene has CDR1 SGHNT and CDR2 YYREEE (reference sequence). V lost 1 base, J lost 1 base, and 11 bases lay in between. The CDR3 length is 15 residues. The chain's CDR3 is CASSLYVASQETQYF. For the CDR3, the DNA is TGTGCCAGCAGCTTGTATGTCGCCTCCCAAGAGACCCAGTACTTC.

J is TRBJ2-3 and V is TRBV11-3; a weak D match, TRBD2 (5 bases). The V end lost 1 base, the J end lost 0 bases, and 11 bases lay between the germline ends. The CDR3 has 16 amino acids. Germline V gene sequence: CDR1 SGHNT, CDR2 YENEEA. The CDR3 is CASSLGGSLSTDTQYF. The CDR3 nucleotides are TGTGCCAGCAGCTTAGGAGGGAGCCTTAGCACAGATACGCAGTATTTT.

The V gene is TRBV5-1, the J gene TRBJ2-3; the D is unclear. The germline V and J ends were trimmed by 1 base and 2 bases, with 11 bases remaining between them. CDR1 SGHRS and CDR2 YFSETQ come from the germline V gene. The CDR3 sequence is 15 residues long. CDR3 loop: CASSLSGRTTDTQYF. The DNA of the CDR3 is TGCGCCAGCAGCTTGAGTGGCAGGACCACAGATACGCAGTATTTT. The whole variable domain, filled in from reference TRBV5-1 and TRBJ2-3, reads KAGVTQTPRYLIKTRGQQVTLSCSPISGHRSVSWYQQTPGQGLQFLFEYFSETQRNKGNFPGRFSGRQFSNSRSEMNVSTLELGDSALYLCASSLSGRTTDTQYFGPGTRLTVL.

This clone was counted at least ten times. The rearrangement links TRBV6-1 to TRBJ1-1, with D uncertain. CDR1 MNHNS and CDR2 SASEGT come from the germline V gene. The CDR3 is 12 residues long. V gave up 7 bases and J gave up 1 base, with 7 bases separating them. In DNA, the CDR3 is TGTGCCAGCACAGCCGGGAACACTGAAGCTTTCTTT. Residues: CASTAGNTEAFF.

The CDR3 DNA reads as TGTGCCAGCAGCATACCCGGGGCGGGTACGAACACCGGGGAGCTGTTTTTT. Protein sequence: CASSIPGAGTNTGELFF. The rearrangement joins TRBV7-9 to TRBJ2-2; D possibly uses TRBD1 or TRBD2 (5 bases each). CDR1 SEHNR and CDR2 FQNEAQ come from the germline V gene (reference sequence). V shed 5 bases and J shed 0 bases, with 16 bases lying between them. The CDR3 contains 17 residues.

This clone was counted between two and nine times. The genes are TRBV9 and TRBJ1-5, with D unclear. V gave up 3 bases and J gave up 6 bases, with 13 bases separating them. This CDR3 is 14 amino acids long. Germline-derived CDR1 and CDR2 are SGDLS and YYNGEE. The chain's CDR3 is CASSAHEDRQPQHF. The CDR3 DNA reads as TGTGCCAGCAGCGCCCACGAGGATCGTCAGCCCCAGCATTTT. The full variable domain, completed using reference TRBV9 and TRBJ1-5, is DSGVTQTPKHLITATGQRVTLRCSPRSGDLSVYWYQQSLDQGLQFLIQYYNGEERAKGNILERFSAQQFPDLHSELNLSSLELGDSALYFCASSAHEDRQPQHFGDGTRLSIL.

CDR3 in amino acids: CASARDGVSYEQYF. CDR3 sequence (DNA): TGTGCCAGCGCGCGGGACGGGGTTTCCTACGAGCAGTACTTC. The rearrangement links TRBV7-9 to TRBJ2-7; D may be TRBD2 (6 bases). The CDR3 loop spans 14 amino acids. Trimming took 8 bases from V and 1 from J, leaving 15 bases between them. The germline V gene has CDR1 SEHNR and CDR2 FQNEAQ (reference sequence).

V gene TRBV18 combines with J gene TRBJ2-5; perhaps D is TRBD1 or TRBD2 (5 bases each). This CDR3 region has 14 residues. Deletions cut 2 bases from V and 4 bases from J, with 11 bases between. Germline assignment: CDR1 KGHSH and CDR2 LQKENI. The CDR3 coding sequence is TGTGCCAGCTCACCATTAGGGGAGACAGAGACCCAGTACTTC. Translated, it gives CASSPLGETETQYF.

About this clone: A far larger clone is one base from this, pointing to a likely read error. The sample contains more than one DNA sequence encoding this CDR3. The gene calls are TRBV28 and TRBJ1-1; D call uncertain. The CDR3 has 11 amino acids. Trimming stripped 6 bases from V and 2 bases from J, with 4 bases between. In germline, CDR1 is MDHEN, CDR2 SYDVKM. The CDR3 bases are TGTGCCAGCAGCTCTAACACTGAAGCTTTCTTT. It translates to CASSSNTEAFF.

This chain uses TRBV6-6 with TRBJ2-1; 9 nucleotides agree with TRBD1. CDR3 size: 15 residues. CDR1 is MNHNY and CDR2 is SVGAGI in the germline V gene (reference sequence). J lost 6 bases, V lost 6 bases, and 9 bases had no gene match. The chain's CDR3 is CASRVPGQGRNEQFF. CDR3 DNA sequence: TGTGCCAGCAGGGTGCCGGGACAGGGACGCAATGAGCAGTTCTTC.